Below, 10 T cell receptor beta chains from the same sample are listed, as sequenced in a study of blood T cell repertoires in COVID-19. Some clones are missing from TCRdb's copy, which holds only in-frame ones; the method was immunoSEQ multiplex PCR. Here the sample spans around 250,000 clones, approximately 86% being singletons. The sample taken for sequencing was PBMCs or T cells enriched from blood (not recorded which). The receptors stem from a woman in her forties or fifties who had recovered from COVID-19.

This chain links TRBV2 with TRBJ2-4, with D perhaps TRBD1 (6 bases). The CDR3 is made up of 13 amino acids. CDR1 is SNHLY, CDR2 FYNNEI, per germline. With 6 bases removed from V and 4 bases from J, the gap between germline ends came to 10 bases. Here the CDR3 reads CASRLDRKNIQYF. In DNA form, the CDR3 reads TGTGCCAGCAGGCTGGACAGAAAAAACATTCAGTACTTC.

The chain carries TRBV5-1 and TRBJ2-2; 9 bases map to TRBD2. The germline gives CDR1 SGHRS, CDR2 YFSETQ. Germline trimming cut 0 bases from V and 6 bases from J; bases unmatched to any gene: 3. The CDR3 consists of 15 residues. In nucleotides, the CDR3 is TGCGCCAGCAGCTTGGTAGCTAGCGGGGCCGGGGAGCTGTTTTTT. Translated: CASSLVASGAGELFF.

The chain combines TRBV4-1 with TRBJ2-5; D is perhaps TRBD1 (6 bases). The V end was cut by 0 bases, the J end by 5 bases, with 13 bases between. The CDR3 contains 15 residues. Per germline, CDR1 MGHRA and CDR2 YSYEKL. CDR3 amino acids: CASSQDGSGDETQYF. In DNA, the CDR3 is TGCGCCAGCAGCCAAGATGGTTCAGGGGATGAGACCCAGTACTTC.

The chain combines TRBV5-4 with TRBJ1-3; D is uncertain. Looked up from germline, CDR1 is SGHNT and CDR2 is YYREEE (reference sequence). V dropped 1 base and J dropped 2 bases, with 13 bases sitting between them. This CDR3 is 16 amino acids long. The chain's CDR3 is CASSLFSHSAGNTIYF. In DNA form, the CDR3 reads TGTGCCAGCAGCTTGTTCTCGCACAGTGCTGGAAACACCATATATTTT.

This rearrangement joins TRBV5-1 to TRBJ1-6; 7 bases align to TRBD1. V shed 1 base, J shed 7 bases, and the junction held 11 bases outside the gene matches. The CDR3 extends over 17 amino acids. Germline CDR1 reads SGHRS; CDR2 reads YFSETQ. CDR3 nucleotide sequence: TGCGCCAGCAGCTTGTACAGGGGCGACATAACAAATTCACCCCTCCACTTT. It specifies CASSLYRGDITNSPLHF.

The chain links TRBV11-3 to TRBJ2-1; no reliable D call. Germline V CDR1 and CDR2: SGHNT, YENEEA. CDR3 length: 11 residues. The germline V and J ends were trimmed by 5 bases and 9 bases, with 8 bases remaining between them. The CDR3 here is CASSRSGEQFF. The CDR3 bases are TGTGCCAGCAGCCGTAGTGGTGAGCAGTTCTTC.

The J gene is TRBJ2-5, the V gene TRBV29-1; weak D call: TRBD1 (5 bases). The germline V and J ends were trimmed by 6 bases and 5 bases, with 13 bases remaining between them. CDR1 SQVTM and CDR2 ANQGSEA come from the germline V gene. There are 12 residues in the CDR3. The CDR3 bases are TGCAGCGTGGACATTTATGGCGAGACCCAGTACTTC. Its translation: CSVDIYGETQYF.

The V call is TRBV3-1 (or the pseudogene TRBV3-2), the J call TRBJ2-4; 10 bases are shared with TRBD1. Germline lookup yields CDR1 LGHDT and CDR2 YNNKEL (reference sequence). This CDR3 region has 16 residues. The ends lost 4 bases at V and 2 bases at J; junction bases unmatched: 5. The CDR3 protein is CASSRQGAQTKNIQYF. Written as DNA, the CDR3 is TGTGCCAGCAGCCGACAGGGGGCGCAGACCAAAAACATTCAGTACTTC.

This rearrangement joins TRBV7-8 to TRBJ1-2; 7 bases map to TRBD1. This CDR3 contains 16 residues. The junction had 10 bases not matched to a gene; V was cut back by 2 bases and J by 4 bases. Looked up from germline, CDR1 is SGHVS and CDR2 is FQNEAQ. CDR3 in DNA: TGTGCCAGCAGCTTATCGGCAGGGGGATTCGGCTATGGCTACACCTTC. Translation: CASSLSAGGFGYGYTF. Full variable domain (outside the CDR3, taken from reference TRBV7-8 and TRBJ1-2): GAGVSQSPRYKVAKRGQDVALRCDPISGHVSLFWYQQALGQGPEFLTYFQNEAQLDKSGLPSDRFFAERPEGSVSTLKIQRTQQEDSAVYLCASSLSAGGFGYGYTFGSGTRLTVV.

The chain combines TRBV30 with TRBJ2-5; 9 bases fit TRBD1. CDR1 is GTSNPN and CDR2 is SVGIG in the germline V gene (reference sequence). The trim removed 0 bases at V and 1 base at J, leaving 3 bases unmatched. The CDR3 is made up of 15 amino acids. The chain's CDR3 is CAWSVGTGIQETQYF. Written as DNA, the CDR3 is TGTGCCTGGAGTGTAGGGACAGGGATCCAAGAGACCCAGTACTTC. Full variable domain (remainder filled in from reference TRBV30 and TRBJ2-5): SQTIHQWPATLVQPVGSPLSLECTVEGTSNPNLYWYRQAAGRGLQLLFYSVGIGQISSEVPQNLSASRPQDRQFILSSKKLLLSDSGFYLCAWSVGTGIQETQYFGPGTRLLVL.